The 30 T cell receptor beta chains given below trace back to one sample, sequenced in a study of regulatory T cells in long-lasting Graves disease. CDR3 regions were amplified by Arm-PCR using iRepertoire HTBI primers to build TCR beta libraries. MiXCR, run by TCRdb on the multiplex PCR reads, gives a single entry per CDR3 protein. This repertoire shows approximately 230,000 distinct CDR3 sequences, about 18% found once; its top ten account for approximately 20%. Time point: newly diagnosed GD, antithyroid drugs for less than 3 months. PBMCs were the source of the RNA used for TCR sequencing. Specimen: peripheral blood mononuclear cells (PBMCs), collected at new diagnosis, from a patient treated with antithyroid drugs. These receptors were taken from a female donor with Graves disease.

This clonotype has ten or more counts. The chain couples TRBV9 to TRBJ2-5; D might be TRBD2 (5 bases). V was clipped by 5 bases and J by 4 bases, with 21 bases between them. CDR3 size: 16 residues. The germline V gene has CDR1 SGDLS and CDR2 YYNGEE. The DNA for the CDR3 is TGTGCCAGCAGGTTGGACTTCTTATACCCCGCAGAGACCCAGTACTTC. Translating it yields CASRLDFLYPAETQYF.

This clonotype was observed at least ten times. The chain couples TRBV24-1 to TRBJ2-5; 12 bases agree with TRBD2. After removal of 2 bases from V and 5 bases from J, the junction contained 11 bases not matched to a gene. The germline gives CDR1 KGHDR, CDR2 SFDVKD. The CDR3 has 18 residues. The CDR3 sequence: CATSDSGLAGGPWETQYF. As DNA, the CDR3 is TGTGCCACCAGTGATTCTGGCCTAGCGGGAGGGCCTTGGGAGACCCAGTACTTC.

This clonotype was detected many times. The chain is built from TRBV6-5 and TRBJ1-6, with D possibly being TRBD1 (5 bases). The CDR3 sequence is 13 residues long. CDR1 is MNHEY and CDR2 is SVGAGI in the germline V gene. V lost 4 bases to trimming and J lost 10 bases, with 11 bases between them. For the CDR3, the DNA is TGTGCCAGCAGTTCGGAGGGGCGGTCACCCCTCCACTTT. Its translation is CASSSEGRSPLHF.

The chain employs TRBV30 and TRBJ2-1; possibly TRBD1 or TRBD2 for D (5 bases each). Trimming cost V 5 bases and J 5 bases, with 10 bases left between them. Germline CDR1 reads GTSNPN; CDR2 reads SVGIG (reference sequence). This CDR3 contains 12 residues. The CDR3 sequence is CAWGTGNNEQFF. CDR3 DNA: TGTGCCTGGGGGACGGGGAACAATGAGCAGTTCTTC.

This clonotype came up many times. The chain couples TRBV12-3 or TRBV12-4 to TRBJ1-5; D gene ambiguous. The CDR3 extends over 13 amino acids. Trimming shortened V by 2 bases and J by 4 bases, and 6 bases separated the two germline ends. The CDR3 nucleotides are TGTGCCAGCAGTTTAAGGGAAAATCAGCCCCAGCATTTT. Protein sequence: CASSLRENQPQHF.

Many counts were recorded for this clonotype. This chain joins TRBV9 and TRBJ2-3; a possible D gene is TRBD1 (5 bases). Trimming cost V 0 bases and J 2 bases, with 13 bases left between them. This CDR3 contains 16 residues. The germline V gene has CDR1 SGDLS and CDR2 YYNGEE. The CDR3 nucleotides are TGTGCCAGCAGCGTAGGTCACAGGTCCTTCACAGATACGCAGTATTTT. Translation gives CASSVGHRSFTDTQYF.

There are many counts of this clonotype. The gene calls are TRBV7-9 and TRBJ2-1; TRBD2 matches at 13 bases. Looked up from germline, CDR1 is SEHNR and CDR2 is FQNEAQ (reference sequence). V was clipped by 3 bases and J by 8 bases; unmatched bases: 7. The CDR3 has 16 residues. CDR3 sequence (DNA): TGTGCCAGCAGCTTCGGACTAGCGGGAGTCGTCGATGAGCAGTTCTTC. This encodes CASSFGLAGVVDEQFF.

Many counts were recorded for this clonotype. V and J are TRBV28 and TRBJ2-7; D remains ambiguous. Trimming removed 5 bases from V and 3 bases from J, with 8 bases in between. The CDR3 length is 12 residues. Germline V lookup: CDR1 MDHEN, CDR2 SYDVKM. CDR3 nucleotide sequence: TGTGCCAGCAGTACCCCAATCTACGAGCAGTACTTC. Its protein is CASSTPIYEQYF.

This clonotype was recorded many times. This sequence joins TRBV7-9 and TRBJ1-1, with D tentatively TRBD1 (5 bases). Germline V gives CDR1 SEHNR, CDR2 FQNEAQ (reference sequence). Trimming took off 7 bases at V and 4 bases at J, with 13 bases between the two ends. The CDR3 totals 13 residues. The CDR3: CASKSPGGTEAFF. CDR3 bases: TGTGCCAGCAAATCCCCGGGGGGCACTGAAGCTTTCTTT.

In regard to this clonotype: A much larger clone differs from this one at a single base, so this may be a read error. For the CDR3, the DNA is TGTGCCAGCGCCGGGACTCTTTACGAGCACTACTTC. It translates to CASAGTLYEHYF. The chain has TRBV28 and TRBJ2-7; D may be TRBD2 (6 bases). The germline CDR1 and CDR2 sequences are MDHEN and SYDVKM. The CDR3 has 12 amino acids.

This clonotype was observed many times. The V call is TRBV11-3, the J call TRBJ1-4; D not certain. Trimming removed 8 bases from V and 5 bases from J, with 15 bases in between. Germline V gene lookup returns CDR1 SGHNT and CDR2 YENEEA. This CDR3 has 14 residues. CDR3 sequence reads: CASARGRANEKLFF. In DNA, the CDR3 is TGTGCCAGCGCCAGAGGAAGGGCGAATGAAAAACTGTTTTTT.

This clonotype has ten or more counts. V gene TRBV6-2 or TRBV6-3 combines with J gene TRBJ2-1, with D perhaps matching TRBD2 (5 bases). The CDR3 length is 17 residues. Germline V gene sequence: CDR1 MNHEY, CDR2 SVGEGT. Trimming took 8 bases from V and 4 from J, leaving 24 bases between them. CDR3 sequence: CASSRTGVAETYNEQFF. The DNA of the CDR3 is TGTGCCAGCTCCCGTACCGGGGTAGCAGAGACTTACAATGAGCAGTTCTTC.

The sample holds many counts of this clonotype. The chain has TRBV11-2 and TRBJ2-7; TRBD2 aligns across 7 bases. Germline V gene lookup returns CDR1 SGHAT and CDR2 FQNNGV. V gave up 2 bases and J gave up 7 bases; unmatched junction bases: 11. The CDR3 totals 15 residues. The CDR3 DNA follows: TGTGCCAGCAGCTTATTTCAGAGTGGAGCGGGAGAGCAGTACTTC. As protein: CASSLFQSGAGEQYF.

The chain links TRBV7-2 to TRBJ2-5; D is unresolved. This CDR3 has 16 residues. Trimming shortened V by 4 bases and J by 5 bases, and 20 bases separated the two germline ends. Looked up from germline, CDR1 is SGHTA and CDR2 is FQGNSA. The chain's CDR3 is CASSSPPPRPQETQYF. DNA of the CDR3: TGTGCCAGCAGCTCGCCCCCCCCCAGGCCCCAGGAGACCCAGTACTTC. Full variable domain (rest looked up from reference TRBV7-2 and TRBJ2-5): GAGVSQSPSNKVTEKGKDVELRCDPISGHTALYWYRQSLGQGLEFLIYFQGNSAPDKSGLPSDRFSAERTGGSVSTLTIQRTQQEDSAVYLCASSSPPPRPQETQYFGPGTRLLVL.

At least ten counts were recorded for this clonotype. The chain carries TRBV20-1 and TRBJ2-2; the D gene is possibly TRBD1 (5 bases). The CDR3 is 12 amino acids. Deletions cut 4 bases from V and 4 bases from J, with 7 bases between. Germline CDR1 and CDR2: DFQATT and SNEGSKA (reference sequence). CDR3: CSATGSTGELFF. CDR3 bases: TGCAGTGCTACAGGGTCCACCGGGGAGCTGTTTTTT.

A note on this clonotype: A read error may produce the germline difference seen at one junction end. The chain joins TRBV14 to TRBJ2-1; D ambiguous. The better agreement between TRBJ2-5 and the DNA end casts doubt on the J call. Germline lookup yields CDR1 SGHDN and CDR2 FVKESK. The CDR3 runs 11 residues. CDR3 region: CPSSLGETQYF. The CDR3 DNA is TGTCCCAGCAGCCTCGGGGAGACCCAGTACTTC.

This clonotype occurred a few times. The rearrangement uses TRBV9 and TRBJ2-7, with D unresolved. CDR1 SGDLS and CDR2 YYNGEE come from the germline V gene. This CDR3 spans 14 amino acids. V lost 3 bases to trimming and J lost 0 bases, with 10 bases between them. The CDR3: CASSAGNSSYEQYF. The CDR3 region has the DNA TGTGCCAGCAGCGCCGGTAATAGCTCCTACGAGCAGTACTTC.

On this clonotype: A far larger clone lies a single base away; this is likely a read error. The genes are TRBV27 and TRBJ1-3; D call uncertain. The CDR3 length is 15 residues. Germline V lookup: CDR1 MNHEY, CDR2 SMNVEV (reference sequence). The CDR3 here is CASSRGRTSGNIIYF. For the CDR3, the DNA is TGTGCCAGCAGCCGCGGACGGACCTCTGGAAACATCATATATTTT.

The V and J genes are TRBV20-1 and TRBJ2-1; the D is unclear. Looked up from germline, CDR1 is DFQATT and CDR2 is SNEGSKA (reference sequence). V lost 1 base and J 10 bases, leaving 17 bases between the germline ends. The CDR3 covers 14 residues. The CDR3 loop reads CSARGNGYTGEQFF. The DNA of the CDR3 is TGCAGTGCTAGAGGTAACGGGTATACCGGGGAGCAGTTCTTC.

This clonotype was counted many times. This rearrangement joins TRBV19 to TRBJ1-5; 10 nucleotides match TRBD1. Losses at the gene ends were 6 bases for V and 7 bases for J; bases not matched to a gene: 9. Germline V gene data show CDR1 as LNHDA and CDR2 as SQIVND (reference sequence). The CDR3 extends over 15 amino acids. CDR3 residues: CASRPGQGFGQPQHF. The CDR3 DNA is TGTGCCAGTAGGCCGGGACAGGGGTTCGGACAGCCCCAGCATTTT.

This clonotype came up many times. CDR3 nucleotide sequence: TGTGCCAGCAGTAGTCCCGGGACTAGCGGGAGTTCAGATACGCAGTATTTT. As protein: CASSSPGTSGSSDTQYF. The chain is built from TRBV6-2 or TRBV6-3 and TRBJ2-3; 14 bases are a match to TRBD2. Germline lookup yields CDR1 MNHEY and CDR2 SVGEGT. This CDR3 comprises 17 residues. J was trimmed by 4 bases and V by 5 bases; bases with no gene match: 8.

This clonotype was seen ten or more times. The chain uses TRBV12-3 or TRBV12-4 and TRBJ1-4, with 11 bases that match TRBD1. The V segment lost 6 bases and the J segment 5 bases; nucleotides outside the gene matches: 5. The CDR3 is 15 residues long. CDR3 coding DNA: TGTGCCAGCAGCCGGACAGGGGGCGTAAATGAAAAACTGTTTTTT. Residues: CASSRTGGVNEKLFF.

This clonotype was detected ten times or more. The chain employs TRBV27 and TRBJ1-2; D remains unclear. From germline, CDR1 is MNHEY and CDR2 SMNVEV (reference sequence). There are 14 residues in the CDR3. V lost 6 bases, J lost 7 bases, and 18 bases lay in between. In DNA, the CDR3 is TGTGCCAGCAGCCCTGGGCTATCTTTTAGTGGCTACACCTTC. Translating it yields CASSPGLSFSGYTF.

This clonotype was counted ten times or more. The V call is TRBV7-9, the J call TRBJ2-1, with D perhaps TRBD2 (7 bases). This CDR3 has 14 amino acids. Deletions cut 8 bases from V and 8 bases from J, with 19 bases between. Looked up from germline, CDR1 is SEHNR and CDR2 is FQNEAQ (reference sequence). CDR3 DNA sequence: TGTGCCAGCGGTCGGGGGGCGAGTAGCGATGAGCAGTTCTTC. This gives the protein CASGRGASSDEQFF.

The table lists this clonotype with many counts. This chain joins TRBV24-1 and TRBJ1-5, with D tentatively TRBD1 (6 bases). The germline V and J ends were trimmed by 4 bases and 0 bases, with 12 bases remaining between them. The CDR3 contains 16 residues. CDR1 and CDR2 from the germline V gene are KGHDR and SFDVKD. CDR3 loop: CATSEGHELSNQPQHF. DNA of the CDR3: TGTGCCACCAGTGAGGGACACGAACTTAGCAATCAGCCCCAGCATTTT.

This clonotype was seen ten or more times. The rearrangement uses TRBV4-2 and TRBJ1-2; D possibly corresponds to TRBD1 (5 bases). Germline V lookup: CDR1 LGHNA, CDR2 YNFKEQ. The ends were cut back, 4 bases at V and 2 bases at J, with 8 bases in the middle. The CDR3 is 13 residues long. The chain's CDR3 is CASSPGDNYGYTF. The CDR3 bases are TGTGCCAGCAGCCCGGGGGACAACTATGGCTACACCTTC.

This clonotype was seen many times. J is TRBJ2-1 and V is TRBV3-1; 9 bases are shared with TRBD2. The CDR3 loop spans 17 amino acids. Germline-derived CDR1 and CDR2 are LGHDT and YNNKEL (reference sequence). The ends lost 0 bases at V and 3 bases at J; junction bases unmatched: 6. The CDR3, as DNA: TGTGCCAGCAGCCAAGACCGGCTAGCGGGACGCTACAATGAGCAGTTCTTC. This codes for CASSQDRLAGRYNEQFF.

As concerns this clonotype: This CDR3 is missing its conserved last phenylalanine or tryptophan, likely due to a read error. CDR3 nucleotides: TGTGCCAGCAGCCAGGACAGGGGGTTGAATGGCTACACCCTC. Translated: CASSQDRGLNGYTL. The rearrangement joins TRBV12-3 or TRBV12-4 to TRBJ1-2; TRBD1 agrees at 10 bases. This CDR3 spans 14 amino acids. Trimming removed 6 bases from V and 6 bases from J; junction bases left unmatched: 7.

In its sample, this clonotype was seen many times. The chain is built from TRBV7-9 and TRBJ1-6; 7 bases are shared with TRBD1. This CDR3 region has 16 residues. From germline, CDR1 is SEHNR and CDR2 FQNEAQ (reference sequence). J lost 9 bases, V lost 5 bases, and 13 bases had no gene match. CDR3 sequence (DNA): TGTGCCAGCAGCACAGAAGAACCGGGACAGCGTTCACCCCTCCACTTT. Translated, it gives CASSTEEPGQRSPLHF.

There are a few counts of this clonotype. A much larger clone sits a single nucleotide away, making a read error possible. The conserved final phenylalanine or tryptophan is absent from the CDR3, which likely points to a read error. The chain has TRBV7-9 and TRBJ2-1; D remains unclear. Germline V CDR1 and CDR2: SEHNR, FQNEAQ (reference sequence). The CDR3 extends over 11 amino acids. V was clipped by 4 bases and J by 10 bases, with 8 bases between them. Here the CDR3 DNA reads TGTGCCAGCAGCTCTACGTGGGAGCAGTTCTTA. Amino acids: CASSSTWEQFL.